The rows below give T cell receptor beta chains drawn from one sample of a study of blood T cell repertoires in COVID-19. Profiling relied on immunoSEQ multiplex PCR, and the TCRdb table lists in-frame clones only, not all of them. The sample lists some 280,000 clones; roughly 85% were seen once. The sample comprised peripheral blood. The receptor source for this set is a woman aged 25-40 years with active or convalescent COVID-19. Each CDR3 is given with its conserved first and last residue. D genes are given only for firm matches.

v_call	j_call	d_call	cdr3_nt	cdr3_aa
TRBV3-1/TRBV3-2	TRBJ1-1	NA	TGTGCCAGCAGCCAAAATCGTGGGGCAGAAGCTTTCTTT	CASSQNRGAEAFF
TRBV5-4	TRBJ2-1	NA	TGTGCCAGCAGCTTGGACAGGCCTACCTACAATGAGCAGTTCTTC	CASSLDRPTYNEQFF
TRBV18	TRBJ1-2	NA	TGTGCCAGCTCACCACGCCAGGGCTATGGCTACACCTTC	CASSPRQGYGYTF
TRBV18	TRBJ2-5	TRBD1	TGTGCCAGCTCACCACCAAGGACAGGGGCAGAGACCCAGTACTTC	CASSPPRTGAETQYF
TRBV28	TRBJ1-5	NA	TGTGCCAGCAGTCCGACCTCGGGTTCCAATCAGCCCCAGCATTTT	CASSPTSGSNQPQHF
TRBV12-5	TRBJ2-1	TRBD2	TGTGCTAGTGGTCCCCCGGGGGGCTCCTACAATGAGCAGTTCTTC	CASGPPGGSYNEQFF
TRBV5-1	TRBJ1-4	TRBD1	TGCGCCAGCAGCTTGGGTGGGACAGCAACTAATGAAAAACTGTTTTTT	CASSLGGTATNEKLFF
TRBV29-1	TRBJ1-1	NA	TGCAGCGCATCCGGGAACACTGAAGCTTTCTTT	CSASGNTEAFF
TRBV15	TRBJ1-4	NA	TGTGCCACCAGCCCCCGCGCGGGAGGCCATGAAAAACTGTTTTTT	CATSPRAGGHEKLFF
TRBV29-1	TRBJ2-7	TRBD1	TGCAGCGTTCGTCGCCGGGACAGGGATAGCGAGCAGTACTTC	CSVRRRDRDSEQYF
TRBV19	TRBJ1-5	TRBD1	TGTGCCAGTAGTATTAGGGGACAGGGGGCTCAGCCCCAGCATTTT	CASSIRGQGAQPQHF
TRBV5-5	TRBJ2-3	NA	TGTGCCAGCAGCTTGAGGGTCCAGGGCTCTGGCACAGATACGCAGTATTTT	CASSLRVQGSGTDTQYF
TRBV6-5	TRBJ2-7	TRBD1	TGTGCCAGCAGGAGGGGACAGGGTGGCGAGCAGTACTTC	CASRRGQGGEQYF
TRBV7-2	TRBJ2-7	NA	TGTGCCAGCAGCTTAGGACTAGTAAAGGGCTACGAGCAGTACTTC	CASSLGLVKGYEQYF
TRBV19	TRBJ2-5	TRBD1	TGTGCCAGTAGCCAGGGACAGCAAGAGACCCAGTACTTC	CASSQGQQETQYF
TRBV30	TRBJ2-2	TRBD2	TGTGCCTGGAGTGTTGTTAGGCTAGCGGGGGTTCGGACCGGGGAGCTGTTTTTT	CAWSVVRLAGVRTGELFF
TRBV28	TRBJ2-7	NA	TGTGCCAGCAGTGACTATACTAAGCAGTACTTC	CASSDYTKQYF
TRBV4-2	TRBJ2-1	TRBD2	TGTGCCAGCAGCCGCCACGGGGCGGGGGGGCTTTCGAATGAGCAGTTCTTC	CASSRHGAGGLSNEQFF
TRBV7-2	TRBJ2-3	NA	TGTGCCAGCAGCCCAGGGGCTTCAGGCACAGATACGCAGTATTTT	CASSPGASGTDTQYF
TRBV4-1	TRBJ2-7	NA	TGCGCCAGCAGTGGAGAATTGTTAAGCTCCTACGAGCAGTACTTC	CASSGELLSSYEQYF
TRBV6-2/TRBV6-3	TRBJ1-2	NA	TGTGCCAGCAGTTACCTATCGGGGGGCTCAGACTATGGCTACACCTTC	CASSYLSGGSDYGYTF